This TCR beta chain was sequenced for a study of CD8 T cells in Susac syndrome. Definite or probable Susac syndrome was diagnosed using recently defined diagnostic criteria. TEMRA cells were FACS-enriched, and CD8+ and CD4+ T cells were isolated negatively. Random-hexamer reverse transcription was applied to about 0.5 to 1 ug RNA. By means of immunoSEQ multiplex PCR, TCR beta CDR3 spanning 54 Vbeta and 13 Jbeta underwent amplification. TCRdb itself ran the immunoSEQ multiplex PCR reads through MiXCR, one entry per CDR3 protein. The sample records around 170,000 distinct CDR3 sequences, over 90% being singletons. The sample taken for sequencing was CD8+ T cells from PBMCs. This TCR came from a human donor with Susac syndrome.

The CDR3 spells CASIGQGTNVLTF. The CDR3 region has the DNA TGTGCCAGCATTGGACAGGGGACCAACGTCCTGACTTTC. The rearrangement joins TRBV27 to TRBJ2-6; 9 nucleotides line up with TRBD1. Germline V gene sequence: CDR1 MNHEY, CDR2 SMNVEV (reference sequence). The CDR3 is made up of 13 amino acids. Unmatched junction bases numbered 3, after V lost 7 bases and J lost 8 bases.